The 14 T cell receptor beta chains presented below share a single source sample, sequenced in a study of blood T cells in healthy people across ages. A J-beta primer mix and a sample-barcoded 5' primer were used in a second PCR of about 6 to 12 cycles. TCRdb itself ran the 5' RACE reads through MiXCR, one entry per CDR3 protein. The sample includes fewer than 800,000 distinct CDR3 sequences, 20% to 25% of them seen just once. The same data also went into a second study, on T cells of mothers and their children.

Sequencing used blood. The receptors derive from a boy aged 5-17 years in good health.

A few counts support this clonotype. This sequence joins TRBV24-1 and TRBJ2-5; D perhaps matches TRBD2 (5 bases). Germline-derived CDR1 and CDR2 are KGHDR and SFDVKD. This CDR3 has 15 residues. Trimming shortened V by 3 bases and J by 1 base, and 11 bases separated the two germline ends. DNA of the CDR3: TGTGCCACCAGTGATAGTCGGGATCTCCAAGAGACCCAGTACTTC. Residues: CATSDSRDLQETQYF.

The gene calls are TRBV10-3 and TRBJ2-7; possible D gene TRBD2, 5 bases. V lost 6 bases to trimming and J lost 4 bases, with 16 bases between them. CDR3 length equals 14 residues. Germline V gene lookup returns CDR1 ENHRY and CDR2 SYGVKD. In nucleotides, the CDR3 is TGTGCCATCAGAGACCCAGGAGGCAGTTACGAGCAGTACTTC. The encoded protein is CAIRDPGGSYEQYF.

This chain connects TRBV20-1 to TRBJ2-5; TRBD2 is a possible D gene (6 bases). Trimming pared 7 bases from V and 4 bases from J, leaving 16 bases between. The CDR3 extends over 13 amino acids. Germline values: CDR1 DFQATT, CDR2 SNEGSKA (reference sequence). The CDR3 DNA follows: TGCAGTGTTACCGGGACTGGAGGAGAGACCCAGTACTTC. Its translation is CSVTGTGGETQYF.

J is TRBJ2-5 and V is TRBV6-5; D is unresolved. The ends were cut back, 2 bases at V and 5 bases at J, with 9 bases in the middle. This CDR3 spans 13 amino acids. CDR1 is MNHEY and CDR2 is SVGAGI in the germline V gene. This CDR3 reads CASSYGNGETQYF. CDR3 coding DNA: TGTGCCAGCAGTTACGGGAACGGGGAGACCCAGTACTTC.

CDR3 in DNA: TGTGCCAGCTCACCGCGGGACACACAAGAGACCCAGTACTTC. Residues: CASSPRDTQETQYF. The chain has TRBV18 and TRBJ2-5; possibly TRBD1 or TRBD2 for D (6 bases each). CDR3 length: 14 residues. V was shortened by 3 bases and J by 2 bases, with 10 bases between the two germline ends. Germline lookup yields CDR1 KGHSH and CDR2 LQKENI.

This clonotype was recorded a few times. The rearrangement uses TRBV10-3 and TRBJ2-7; the match to TRBD1 covers 8 bases. In germline, CDR1 is ENHRY, CDR2 SYGVKD. The V gene end was trimmed by 3 bases and the J gene end by 5 bases; junction bases not matched to a gene: 12. The CDR3 runs 16 residues. In DNA, the CDR3 is TGTGCCATCAGTGAACCCGAGACAGGGGCCGACGACGAGCAGTACTTC. This encodes CAISEPETGADDEQYF.

This clonotype was detected only a few times. The chain is built from TRBV20-1 and TRBJ2-1, with 7 nucleotides matching TRBD1. The germline V gene has CDR1 DFQATT and CDR2 SNEGSKA (reference sequence). The CDR3 loop spans 15 amino acids. The trim removed 1 base at V and 1 base at J, leaving 4 bases unmatched. The CDR3 sequence is CSARVGQTSYNEQFF. Written as DNA, the CDR3 is TGCAGTGCTAGAGTGGGACAGACATCCTACAATGAGCAGTTCTTC.

The rearrangement joins TRBV9 to TRBJ2-5; 7 nucleotides line up with TRBD1. J gave up 5 bases and V 0 bases, and 4 bases lay outside the gene matches. Germline-derived CDR1 and CDR2 are SGDLS and YYNGEE. This CDR3 comprises 14 residues. This CDR3 reads CASSVGQGLETQYF. Here the CDR3 DNA reads TGTGCCAGCAGCGTAGGACAGGGTCTTGAGACCCAGTACTTC.

The rearrangement links TRBV6-1 to TRBJ1-5, with D possibly being TRBD1 (5 bases). Trimming took off 3 bases at V and 4 bases at J, with 13 bases between the two ends. Germline assignment: CDR1 MNHNS and CDR2 SASEGT. CDR3 length: 15 amino acids. CDR3 in amino acids: CASSDRDPLNQPQHF. In DNA form, the CDR3 reads TGTGCCAGCAGTGACCGGGACCCACTTAATCAGCCCCAGCATTTT.

The chain carries TRBV10-3 and TRBJ2-5; the match to TRBD2 covers 9 bases. The J call may be mistaken, given a closer DNA end match to TRBJ2-7. Germline V gene sequence: CDR1 ENHRY, CDR2 SYGVKD. The CDR3 has 14 residues. CDR3 sequence: CAISKAGGPNEQYF. DNA for the CDR3: TGTGCCATCAGTAAAGCGGGGGGCCCCAACGAGCAGTACTTC.

The CDR3 DNA follows: TGTGCCACCGATGAGCGGGGCTCCTACAATGAGCAGTTCTTC. It is translated as CATDERGSYNEQFF. The chain couples TRBV10-3 to TRBJ2-1, with 7 nucleotides matching TRBD2. This CDR3 has 14 amino acids. V gave up 10 bases and J gave up 0 bases; unmatched junction bases: 6. Germline-derived CDR1 and CDR2 are ENHRY and SYGVKD.

The sample holds a few counts of this clonotype. V is TRBV6-1 and J is TRBJ2-1; 8 bases are shared with TRBD2. CDR1 is MNHNS, CDR2 SASEGT, per germline. The junction had 7 bases not matched to a gene; V was cut back by 8 bases and J by 1 base. This CDR3 is 15 amino acids long. Written as DNA, the CDR3 is TGTGCCAGCCCTAGGAGCGGGAGTTCCTACAATGAGCAGTTCTTC. It specifies CASPRSGSSYNEQFF.

V is TRBV5-1 and J is TRBJ2-2; possibly TRBD2 for D (5 bases). V lost 4 bases to trimming and J lost 4 bases, with 17 bases between them. CDR3 length: 16 amino acids. CDR1 is SGHRS and CDR2 is YFSETQ in the germline V gene. The CDR3 reads CASSAAVGKSTGELFF. CDR3 nucleotides: TGCGCCAGCAGCGCCGCAGTCGGGAAGAGCACCGGGGAGCTGTTTTTT.

This chain uses TRBV20-1 with TRBJ2-5; D may match TRBD1 or TRBD2 (5 bases each). The V and J ends lost 0 bases and 4 bases respectively, with 9 bases between them. The CDR3 sequence is 13 residues long. Germline V gene data show CDR1 as DFQATT and CDR2 as SNEGSKA (reference sequence). The CDR3 sequence: CSARDEGRETQYF. DNA for the CDR3: TGCAGTGCTAGAGATGAGGGGCGAGAGACCCAGTACTTC.